Listed here is a single T cell receptor beta chain. What it recognizes is unknown. With around 490 ng total RNA as template and a constant-region primer, TCR beta cDNA was made. TCR beta libraries came from three nested multiplex PCR rounds using slightly modified ARM-PCR. TCRdb fed the multiplex PCR reads into MiXCR, producing one record per CDR3 protein. Of roughly 25,000 distinct CDR3 sequences detected, around 77% appear once; the ten largest clones hold roughly a third. Bulk tissue was left unsorted, and RNA and DNA were co-extracted from about 19-30 mg of it. These data originate in a study of tumor-infiltrating lymphocytes in primary liver carcinoma. Across the study: Ranging in age from 30 to 69 years, the patients were men and women. Regarding the study as a whole: Representation across all five tumor regions was limited to only about 7.5-24% of top clones.

This sequence was found in a woman aged 30 to 39 with primary liver carcinoma and hepatitis B virus infection. Sequenced material: liver tumor tissue from sampling region 5. Subset of the sample: tumor region T5, tumor centre.

CDR3 bases: TGTGCCAGCAGGGACCTTGCAACTAATGAAAAACTGTTTTTT. Translating it yields CASRDLATNEKLFF. This chain links TRBV6-5 with TRBJ1-4; no definite D call. CDR1 and CDR2 (germline): MNHEY, SVGAGI. The CDR3 has 14 residues. Between the trimmed V and J ends, which lost 6 bases and 0 bases, there was a span of 8 bases.